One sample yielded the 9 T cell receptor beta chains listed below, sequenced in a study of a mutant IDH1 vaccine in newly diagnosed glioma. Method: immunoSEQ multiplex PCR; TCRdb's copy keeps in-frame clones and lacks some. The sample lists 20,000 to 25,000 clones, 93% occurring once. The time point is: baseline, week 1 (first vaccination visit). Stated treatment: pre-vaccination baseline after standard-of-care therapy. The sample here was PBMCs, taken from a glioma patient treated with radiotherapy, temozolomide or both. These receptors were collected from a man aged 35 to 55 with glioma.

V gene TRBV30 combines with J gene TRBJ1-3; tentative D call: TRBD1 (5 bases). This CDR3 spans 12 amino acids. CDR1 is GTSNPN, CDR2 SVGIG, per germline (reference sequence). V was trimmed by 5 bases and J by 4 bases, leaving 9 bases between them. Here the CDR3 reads CAWSGRGNTIYF. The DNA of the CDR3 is TGTGCCTGGTCAGGGAGGGGAAACACCATATATTTT. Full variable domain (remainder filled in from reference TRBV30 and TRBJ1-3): SQTIHQWPATLVQPVGSPLSLECTVEGTSNPNLYWYRQAAGRGLQLLFYSVGIGQISSEVPQNLSASRPQDRQFILSSKKLLLSDSGFYLCAWSGRGNTIYFGEGSWLTVV.

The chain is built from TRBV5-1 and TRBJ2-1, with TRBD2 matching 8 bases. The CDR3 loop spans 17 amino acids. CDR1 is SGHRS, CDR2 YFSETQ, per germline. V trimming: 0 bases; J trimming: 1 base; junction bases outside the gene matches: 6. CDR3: CASSLALAGGSYNEQFF. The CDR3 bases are TGCGCCAGCAGCTTGGCCCTAGCGGGCGGATCCTACAATGAGCAGTTCTTC.

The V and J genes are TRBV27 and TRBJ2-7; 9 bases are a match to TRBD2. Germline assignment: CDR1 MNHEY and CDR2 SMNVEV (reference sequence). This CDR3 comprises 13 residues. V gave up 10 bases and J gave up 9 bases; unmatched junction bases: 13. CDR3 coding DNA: TGTGCCACCCGGGGGCGGGAGGGCCCGGTGCAGTACTTC. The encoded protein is CATRGREGPVQYF.

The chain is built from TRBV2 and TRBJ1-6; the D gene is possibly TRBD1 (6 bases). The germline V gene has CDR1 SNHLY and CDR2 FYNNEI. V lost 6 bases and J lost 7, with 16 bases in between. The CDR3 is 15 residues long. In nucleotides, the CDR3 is TGTGCCAGCAGGGAACAGGGACCCGAAAATTCACCCCTCCACTTT. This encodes CASREQGPENSPLHF.

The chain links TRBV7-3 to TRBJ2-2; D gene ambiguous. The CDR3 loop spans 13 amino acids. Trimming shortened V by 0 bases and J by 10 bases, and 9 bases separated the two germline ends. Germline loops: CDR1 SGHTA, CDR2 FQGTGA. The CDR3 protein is CASSLTSAEELFF. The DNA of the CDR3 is TGTGCCAGCAGCTTAACGTCGGCTGAGGAGCTGTTTTTT.

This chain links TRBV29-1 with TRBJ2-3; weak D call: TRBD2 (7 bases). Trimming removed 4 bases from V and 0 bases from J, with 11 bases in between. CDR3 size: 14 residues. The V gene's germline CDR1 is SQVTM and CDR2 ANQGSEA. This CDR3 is CSVVPGGSTDTQYF. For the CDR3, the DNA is TGCAGCGTTGTCCCGGGGGGCAGCACAGATACGCAGTATTTT.

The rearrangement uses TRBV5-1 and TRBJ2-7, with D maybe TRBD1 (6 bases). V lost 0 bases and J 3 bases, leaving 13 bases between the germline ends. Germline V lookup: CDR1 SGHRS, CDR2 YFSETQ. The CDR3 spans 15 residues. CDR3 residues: CASSLDLGTNYEQYF. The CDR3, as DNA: TGCGCCAGCAGCTTGGATCTAGGGACAAACTACGAGCAGTACTTC.

CDR3 sequence reads: CASSALNTGELFF. As DNA, the CDR3 is TGTGCCAGCAGTGCACTTAACACCGGGGAGCTGTTTTTT. The rearrangement joins TRBV6-1 to TRBJ2-2; D is unresolved. V dropped 4 bases and J dropped 2 bases, with 5 bases sitting between them. CDR1 is MNHNS and CDR2 is SASEGT in the germline V gene. The CDR3 covers 13 residues.

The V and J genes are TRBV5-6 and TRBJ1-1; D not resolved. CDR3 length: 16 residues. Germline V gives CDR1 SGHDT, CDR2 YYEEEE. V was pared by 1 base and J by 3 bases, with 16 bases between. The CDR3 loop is CASSLRSGNEYTEAFF. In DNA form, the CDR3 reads TGTGCCAGCAGCTTGAGGTCGGGGAATGAGTACACTGAAGCTTTCTTT.